This TCR beta chain was observed in a study of T cells in localized non-small cell lung cancer. A note on this clone: The target antigen is unknown.

Overall study results and limits: Higher blood T cell density tracked longer overall survival. For the top 100 tumor clones, a median about 50 also appeared in adjacent lung. Only one tumor region was sequenced, so heterogeneity remains possible. Clonality of T cells reached its maximum in uninvolved adjacent lung, surpassing tumor.

The CDR3 covers 15 residues. CDR1 and CDR2 from the germline V gene are SGHVS and FQNEAQ. Trimming left V 1 base short and J 1 base short, with 10 bases between. Some clones are missing from TCRdb's copy, which holds only in-frame ones; the method was immunoSEQ multiplex PCR. Of about 23,000 clones listed, approximately 88% are singletons. Here the sequenced sample was peripheral blood mononuclear cells, taken before any cancer treatment. The chain couples TRBV7-8 to TRBJ1-2; no definite D call. The receptor comes from a woman aged 35-70 years with stage III lung adenocarcinoma. CDR3 protein: CASSLGPNLNYGYTF. In DNA, the CDR3 is TGTGCCAGCAGCTTAGGCCCGAACCTTAACTATGGCTACACCTTC.